These 19 T cell receptor beta chains were all obtained from the same sample, sequenced in a study of blood T cell repertoires in COVID-19. This table comes from immunoSEQ multiplex PCR, and its TCRdb copy is limited to in-frame clones, with some not included. Of about 180,000 clones detected, about 87% appear once; the ten largest clones hold 3.5% to 5%. The sequenced sample consisted of peripheral blood. The receptors derive from a woman in her twenties or thirties with acute or convalescent COVID-19.

The chain uses TRBV7-9 and TRBJ1-2; a weak D match, TRBD1 (6 bases). V lost 4 bases and J lost 8, with 17 bases in between. The CDR3 has 14 amino acids. Germline CDR1 reads SEHNR; CDR2 reads FQNEAQ (reference sequence). CDR3 DNA sequence: TGTGCCAGCAGCTCGACAGGACTCGGGTTCGGCTACACCTTC. Protein product: CASSSTGLGFGYTF.

The chain has TRBV3-1 (or the pseudogene TRBV3-2) and TRBJ2-2; no clear D. The germline V gene encodes CDR1 LGHDT and CDR2 YNNKEL (reference sequence). The CDR3 is 13 amino acids. Trimming cost V 1 base and J 5 bases, with 5 bases left between them. CDR3 amino acids: CASSQGGTGELFF. For the CDR3, the DNA is TGTGCCAGCAGCCAAGGCGGAACCGGGGAGCTGTTTTTT.

A note on this clone: This same CDR3 is encoded by further DNA sequences in the sample. The genes are TRBV30 and TRBJ2-1; D possibly corresponds to TRBD2 (6 bases). The length of the CDR3 is 14 residues. V was pared by 0 bases and J by 3 bases, with 9 bases between. Looked up from germline, CDR1 is GTSNPN and CDR2 is SVGIG (reference sequence). The CDR3 DNA reads as TGTGCCTGGAGTGTACTTAGCGGCTACAATGAGCAGTTCTTC. Translation: CAWSVLSGYNEQFF.

The chain joins TRBV29-1 to TRBJ2-4; D may be TRBD1 (6 bases). CDR3 size: 14 residues. CDR1 is SQVTM, CDR2 ANQGSEA, per germline. V lost 6 bases and J 7 bases, leaving 19 bases between the germline ends. The CDR3: CSVQTQGRRNIQYF. DNA for the CDR3: TGCAGCGTCCAAACACAGGGCAGGCGGAACATTCAGTACTTC.

The chain couples TRBV5-4 to TRBJ2-2; 7 bases agree with TRBD2. The CDR3 spans 15 residues. Germline V CDR1 and CDR2: SGHNT, YYREEE (reference sequence). After removal of 0 bases from V and 3 bases from J, the junction contained 2 bases not matched to a gene. The CDR3 nucleotides are TGTGCCAGCAGCTTGGGCGGGAGATACACCGGGGAGCTGTTTTTT. Protein sequence: CASSLGGRYTGELFF.

The CDR3 here is CSASIGDFFRDTQYF. Written as DNA, the CDR3 is TGCAGTGCTAGTATCGGAGACTTTTTTCGGGATACGCAGTATTTT. The V call is TRBV20-1, the J call TRBJ2-3; unclear D gene. The CDR3 runs to 15 residues. V lost 3 bases and J lost 6, with 19 bases in between. Looked up from germline, CDR1 is DFQATT and CDR2 is SNEGSKA (reference sequence).

This clone was detected only once. The chain uses TRBV2 and TRBJ2-7; 9 nucleotides match TRBD1. This CDR3 has 14 residues. J was trimmed by 5 bases and V by 1 base; bases with no gene match: 3. Germline V gene data show CDR1 as SNHLY and CDR2 as FYNNEI. The CDR3 reads CASSEGTGDHEQYF. The CDR3 DNA reads TGTGCCAGCAGTGAAGGGACAGGGGACCACGAGCAGTACTTC.

The chain recombines TRBV5-1 with TRBJ2-2; D might be TRBD2 (5 bases). V lost 9 bases, J lost 0 bases, and 12 bases lay in between. The CDR3 is made up of 14 amino acids. In germline, CDR1 is SGHRS, CDR2 YFSETQ. The CDR3 reads CATTPEANTGELFF. The CDR3 DNA reads TGCGCCACCACGCCGGAGGCGAACACCGGGGAGCTGTTTTTT. Using reference TRBV5-1 and TRBJ2-2 for the parts outside the CDR3, the full variable domain is KAGVTQTPRYLIKTRGQQVTLSCSPISGHRSVSWYQQTPGQGLQFLFEYFSETQRNKGNFPGRFSGRQFSNSRSEMNVSTLELGDSALYLCATTPEANTGELFFGEGSRLTVL.

The chain carries TRBV2 and TRBJ1-1; 9 bases agree with TRBD1. Germline V CDR1 and CDR2: SNHLY, FYNNEI. J was trimmed by 4 bases and V by 6 bases; bases with no gene match: 18. The CDR3 is 18 residues long. CDR3 nucleotide sequence: TGTGCCAGCAGGAGCGACCATCCGGGACAGGGCCGAGGCACTGAAGCTTTCTTT. Protein: CASRSDHPGQGRGTEAFF.

This chain's CDR3 is CASSLEAGNEQFF. In DNA, the CDR3 is TGTGCCAGCTCCCTTGAGGCGGGCAATGAGCAGTTCTTC. The chain has TRBV11-3 and TRBJ2-1, with D perhaps matching TRBD2 (5 bases). From germline, CDR1 is SGHNT and CDR2 YENEEA. The CDR3 runs to 13 residues. Trimming pared 8 bases from V and 6 bases from J, leaving 14 bases between.

The chain combines TRBV5-1 with TRBJ1-4; a possible D gene is TRBD1 (6 bases). This CDR3 region has 15 residues. Looked up from germline, CDR1 is SGHRS and CDR2 is YFSETQ. V was clipped by 2 bases and J by 5 bases, with 13 bases between them. The CDR3 bases are TGCGCCAGCAGCTTCTTACAGGGTCGGAATGAAAAACTGTTTTTT. The encoded protein is CASSFLQGRNEKLFF.

The V call is TRBV12-3 or TRBV12-4, the J call TRBJ2-1, with D uncertain. The V end lost 2 bases, the J end lost 6 bases, and 5 bases lay between the germline ends. The CDR3 consists of 12 residues. For the CDR3, the DNA is TGTGCCAGCAGTTTAACTGGCAATGAGCAGTTCTTC. It is translated as CASSLTGNEQFF.

The chain has TRBV18 and TRBJ1-2, with TRBD1 identical over 11 bases. V shed 3 bases, J shed 0 bases, and the junction held 6 bases outside the gene matches. Germline lookup yields CDR1 KGHSH and CDR2 LQKENI. The CDR3 is made up of 17 amino acids. DNA of the CDR3: TGTGCCAGCTCACCCAGGACAGGGGGCTCTACTAACTATGGCTACACCTTC. Its protein is CASSPRTGGSTNYGYTF.

V is TRBV7-2 and J is TRBJ2-2, with unresolved D. The CDR3 totals 14 residues. V lost 3 bases, J lost 4 bases, and 9 bases lay in between. CDR1 and CDR2 (germline): SGHTA, FQGNSA. As DNA, the CDR3 is TGTGCCAGCAGCTTCGCGGCTTTCACCGGGGAGCTGTTTTTT. Protein: CASSFAAFTGELFF.

CDR3 residues: CASSFPSSYNEQFF. The CDR3 region has the DNA TGTGCCAGCAGTTTCCCCAGCTCCTACAATGAGCAGTTCTTC. V is TRBV28 and J is TRBJ2-1; D is undetermined. From germline, CDR1 is MDHEN and CDR2 SYDVKM. The ends were cut back, 3 bases at V and 0 bases at J, with 6 bases in the middle. CDR3 length: 14 residues.

This chain joins TRBV5-1 and TRBJ1-3; D is perhaps TRBD1 (5 bases). The CDR3 has 16 residues. Trimming took off 1 base at V and 1 base at J, with 12 bases between the two ends. CDR1 and CDR2 (germline): SGHRS, YFSETQ. The CDR3 nucleotides read TGCGCCAGCAGCTTGACTGGGGCTTGGTCTGGAAACACCATATATTTT. This gives the protein CASSLTGAWSGNTIYF.

This sequence joins TRBV28 and TRBJ1-1; D gene uncertain. The CDR3 consists of 13 residues. The germline V gene encodes CDR1 MDHEN and CDR2 SYDVKM. Trimming left V 1 base short and J 10 bases short, with 13 bases between. The CDR3 spells CASSLSGDSVAFF. The CDR3 DNA is TGTGCCAGCAGTTTATCCGGTGATAGCGTAGCTTTCTTT.

V is TRBV5-8 and J is TRBJ2-1; TRBD1 might be the D (6 bases). Trimming left V 4 bases short and J 0 bases short, with 17 bases between. CDR3 size: 17 residues. Germline lookup yields CDR1 SGHTS and CDR2 YDEGEE. CDR3 DNA sequence: TGTGCCAGCAGCCAGGGGCGTACACTAAGCTCCTACAATGAGCAGTTCTTC. Encoded protein: CASSQGRTLSSYNEQFF.

The rearrangement joins TRBV18 to TRBJ2-1, with 14 bases lining up with TRBD2. This CDR3 spans 15 amino acids. CDR1 is KGHSH and CDR2 is LQKENI in the germline V gene. V gave up 7 bases and J gave up 8 bases; unmatched junction bases: 7. The DNA for the CDR3 is TGTGCCAGCTTCGGACTAGCGGGAGGTAGAGATGAGCAGTTCTTC. Amino acid sequence: CASFGLAGGRDEQFF.